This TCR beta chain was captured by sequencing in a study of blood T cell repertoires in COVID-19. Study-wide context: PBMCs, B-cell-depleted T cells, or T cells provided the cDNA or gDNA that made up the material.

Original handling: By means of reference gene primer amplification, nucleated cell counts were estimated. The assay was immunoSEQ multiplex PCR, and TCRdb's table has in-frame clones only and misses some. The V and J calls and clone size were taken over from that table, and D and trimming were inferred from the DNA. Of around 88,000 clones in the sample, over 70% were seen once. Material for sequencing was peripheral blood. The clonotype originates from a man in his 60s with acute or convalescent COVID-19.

DNA for the CDR3: TGTGCCACCAGGGAAGGGCTAGCGGCGCACGAGACCCAGTACTTC. It is translated as CATREGLAAHETQYF. The chain has TRBV10-3 and TRBJ2-5, with 7 bases identical to TRBD2. This CDR3 is built from 15 residues. V gave up 10 bases and J gave up 5 bases; unmatched junction bases: 16. In germline, CDR1 is ENHRY, CDR2 SYGVKD.